This is a list of T cell receptor beta chains from one sample in a study of blood T cell repertoires in COVID-19. Data came from immunoSEQ multiplex PCR; TCRdb stores just in-frame clones and leaves some out. The table shows 35,000 to 55,000 clones, with 90% occurring only once. The sequenced material came from peripheral blood. Receptors originate from a man between 45 and 60 years old with active COVID-19. Each CDR3 is given with its conserved first and last residue. The order of the fields is D gene, V gene, clone size, J gene, CDR3 protein, CDR3 DNA. The D gene is left open where the match is weak. Clone size appears in some rows only: once, few, many, or a class for an expanded clone.

>NA|TRBV27|NA|TRBJ2-6
CASSFTGTGANVLTF
TGTGCCAGCAGTTTCACAGGGACTGGGGCCAACGTCCTGACTTTC
>NA|TRBV6-4|NA|TRBJ2-2
CASSDSDSNTGELFF
TGTGCCAGCAGTGACTCCGATAGCAACACCGGGGAGCTGTTTTTT
>NA|TRBV6-5|NA|TRBJ2-5
CASRQDGIPETQYF
TGTGCCAGCAGGCAAGACGGGATCCCCGAGACCCAGTACTTC
>NA|TRBV5-1|NA|TRBJ1-3
CASSAVGSSGNTIYF
TGCGCCAGCAGCGCGGTCGGTAGCTCTGGAAACACCATATATTTT
>TRBD1|TRBV6-4|few|TRBJ2-7
CASSSRDRGEYEQYF
TGTGCCAGCAGTAGCCGGGACAGGGGGGAGTACGAGCAGTACTTC
>NA|TRBV7-2|NA|TRBJ1-1
CASKEPPGTEAFF
TGTGCCAGCAAGGAGCCACCGGGCACTGAAGCTTTCTTT
>TRBD1|TRBV7-9|NA|TRBJ2-1
CASSRDREAYNEQFF
TGTGCCAGCAGCCGGGACAGGGAAGCCTACAATGAGCAGTTCTTC
>NA|TRBV5-1|NA|TRBJ2-5
CASSLAGQGLETQYF
TGCGCCAGCAGCTTGGCCGGCCAGGGGTTAGAGACCCAGTACTTC
>NA|TRBV7-3|NA|TRBJ2-3
CASSLIGGTDTQYF
TGTGCCAGCAGCTTAATCGGGGGAACAGATACGCAGTATTTT
>TRBD1|TRBV28|NA|TRBJ1-1
CASSLDRGQKAFF
TGTGCCAGCAGTTTGGACAGGGGACAAAAAGCTTTCTTT
>NA|TRBV5-6|NA|TRBJ2-1
CASSVGTAYNEQFF
TGTGCCAGCAGCGTCGGGACTGCCTACAATGAGCAGTTCTTC
>NA|TRBV24-1|once|TRBJ2-3
CATSDTRPPDTQYF
TGTGCCACCAGTGATACTAGGCCACCAGATACGCAGTATTTT
>NA|TRBV10-2|NA|TRBJ2-2
CASRLQVGTGELFF
TGCGCCAGCAGATTACAGGTCGGCACCGGGGAGCTGTTTTTT